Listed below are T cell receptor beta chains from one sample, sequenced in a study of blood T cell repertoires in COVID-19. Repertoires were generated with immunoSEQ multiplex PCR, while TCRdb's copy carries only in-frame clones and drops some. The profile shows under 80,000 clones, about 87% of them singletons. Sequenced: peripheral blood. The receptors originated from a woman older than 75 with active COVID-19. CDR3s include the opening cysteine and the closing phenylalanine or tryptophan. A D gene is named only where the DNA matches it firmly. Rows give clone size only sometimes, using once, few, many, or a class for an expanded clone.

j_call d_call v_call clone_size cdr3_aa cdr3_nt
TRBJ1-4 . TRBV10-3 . CAISGTVAEKLFF TGTGCCATCAGTGGGACAGTAGCCGAAAAACTGTTTTTT
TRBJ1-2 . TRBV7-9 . CASSATTGTGYTF TGTGCCAGCAGCGCAACTACAGGGACTGGCTACACCTTC
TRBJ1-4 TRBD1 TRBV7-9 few CASSLGQGALSNEKLFF TGTGCCAGCAGCCTGGGACAGGGGGCTCTTAGTAATGAAAAACTGTTTTTT
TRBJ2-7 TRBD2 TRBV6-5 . CASTTSGPPYEQYF TGTGCCAGCACTACTAGCGGGCCTCCCTACGAGCAGTACTTC
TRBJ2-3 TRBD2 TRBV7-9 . CASSSELLANTQYF TGTGCCAGCAGCTCCGAGTTACTAGCGAATACGCAGTATTTT
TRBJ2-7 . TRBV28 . CASNAGTGEQYF TGTGCCAGCAATGCTGGGACTGGTGAGCAGTACTTC
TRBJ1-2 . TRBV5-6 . CASSLARDLLPRGYTF TGTGCCAGCAGCTTGGCCAGGGACTTGCTGCCTAGAGGCTACACCTTC
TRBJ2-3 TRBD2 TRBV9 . CASSVVAGGRTDTQYF TGTGCCAGCAGCGTAGTGGCGGGAGGGCGCACAGATACGCAGTATTTT
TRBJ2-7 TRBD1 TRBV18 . CASSPRTGEDEQYF TGTGCCAGCTCACCACGGACAGGGGAGGACGAGCAGTACTTC
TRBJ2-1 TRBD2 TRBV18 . CASSPLGPGGSVGNEQFF TGTGCCAGCTCACCTCTCGGCCCGGGCGGGAGTGTTGGGAATGAGCAGTTCTTC
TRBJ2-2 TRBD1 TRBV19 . CASSIMGQDYTGELFF TGTGCCAGTAGTATTATGGGACAGGATTACACCGGGGAGCTGTTTTTT
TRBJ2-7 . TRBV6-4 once CARHLPWEQYF TGTGCCCGACATCTACCGTGGGAGCAGTACTTC
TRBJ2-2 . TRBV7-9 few CVQTGRNTGELFF TGTGTGCAGACAGGCCGGAACACCGGGGAGCTGTTTTTT
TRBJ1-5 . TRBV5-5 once CASSFSLNQPQHF TGTGCCAGCAGCTTTTCCCTCAATCAGCCCCAGCATTTT
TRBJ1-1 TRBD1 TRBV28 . CASRVTGGTEAFF TGTGCCAGCAGGGTAACAGGGGGCACTGAAGCTTTCTTT
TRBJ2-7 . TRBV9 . CASSPNLLPYEQYF TGTGCCAGCAGCCCGAACCTTCTACCCTACGAGCAGTACTTC
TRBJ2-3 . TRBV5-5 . CASSSYFSPSITDTQYF TGTGCCAGCAGTTCCTACTTCTCCCCTAGTATCACAGATACGCAGTATTTT
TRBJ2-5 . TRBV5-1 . CASSLASFQETQYF TGCGCCAGCAGCTTGGCTAGCTTCCAAGAGACCCAGTACTTC
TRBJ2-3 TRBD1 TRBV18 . CASSPDRSTDTQYF TGTGCCAGCTCACCGGACAGGAGCACAGATACGCAGTATTTT
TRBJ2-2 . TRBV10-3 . CAISEHFPGLQPNPNTGELFF TGTGCCATCAGCGAACACTTCCCCGGACTGCAACCAAACCCGAACACCGGGGAGCTGTTTTTT
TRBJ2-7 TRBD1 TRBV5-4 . CASSRDRGHEQYF TGTGCCAGCAGTAGGGACAGGGGTCACGAGCAGTACTTC
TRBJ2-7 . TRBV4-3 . CASSQGNGIGGYEQYF TGCGCCAGCAGCCAAGGGAACGGGATAGGTGGCTACGAGCAGTACTTC
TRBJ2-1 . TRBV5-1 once CASSFSGQIYYNEQFF TGCGCCAGCAGCTTTTCCGGACAGATTTACTACAATGAGCAGTTCTTC
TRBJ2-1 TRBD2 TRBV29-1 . CSVEEVGKGTINEQFF TGCAGCGTTGAAGAGGTGGGTAAGGGGACTATCAATGAGCAGTTCTTC
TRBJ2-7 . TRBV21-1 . CASSKEGTSGRTPYEQYF TGTGCCAGCAGCAAAGAGGGGACTAGCGGGAGGACTCCCTACGAGCAGTACTTC
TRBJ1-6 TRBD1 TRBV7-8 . CASSEQGAGNNSPLHF TGTGCCAGCAGCGAACAGGGGGCTGGGAATAATTCACCCCTCCACTTT
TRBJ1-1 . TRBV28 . CASSFEPGLNTEAFF TGTGCCAGCAGTTTCGAGCCAGGGCTGAACACTGAAGCTTTCTTT
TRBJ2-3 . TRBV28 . CASSLDPGTSTDTQYF TGTGCCAGCAGTTTAGATCCGGGAACCAGCACAGATACGCAGTATTTT